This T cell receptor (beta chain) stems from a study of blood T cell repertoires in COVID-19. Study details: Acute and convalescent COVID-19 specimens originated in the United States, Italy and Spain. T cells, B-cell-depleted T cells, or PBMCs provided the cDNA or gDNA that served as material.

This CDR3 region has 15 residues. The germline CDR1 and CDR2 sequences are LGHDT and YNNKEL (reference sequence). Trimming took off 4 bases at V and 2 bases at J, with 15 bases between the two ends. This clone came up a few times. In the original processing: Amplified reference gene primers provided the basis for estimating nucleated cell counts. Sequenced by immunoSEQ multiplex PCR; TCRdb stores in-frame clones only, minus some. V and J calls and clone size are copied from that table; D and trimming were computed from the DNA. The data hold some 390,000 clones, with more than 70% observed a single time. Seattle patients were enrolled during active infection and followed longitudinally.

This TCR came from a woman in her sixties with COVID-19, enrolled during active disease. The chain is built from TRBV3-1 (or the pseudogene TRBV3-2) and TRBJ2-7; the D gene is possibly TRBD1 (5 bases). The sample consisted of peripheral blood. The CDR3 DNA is TGTGCCAGCAGCCTCCGTCCAGGGATACCCTACGAGCAGTACTTC. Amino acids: CASSLRPGIPYEQYF.